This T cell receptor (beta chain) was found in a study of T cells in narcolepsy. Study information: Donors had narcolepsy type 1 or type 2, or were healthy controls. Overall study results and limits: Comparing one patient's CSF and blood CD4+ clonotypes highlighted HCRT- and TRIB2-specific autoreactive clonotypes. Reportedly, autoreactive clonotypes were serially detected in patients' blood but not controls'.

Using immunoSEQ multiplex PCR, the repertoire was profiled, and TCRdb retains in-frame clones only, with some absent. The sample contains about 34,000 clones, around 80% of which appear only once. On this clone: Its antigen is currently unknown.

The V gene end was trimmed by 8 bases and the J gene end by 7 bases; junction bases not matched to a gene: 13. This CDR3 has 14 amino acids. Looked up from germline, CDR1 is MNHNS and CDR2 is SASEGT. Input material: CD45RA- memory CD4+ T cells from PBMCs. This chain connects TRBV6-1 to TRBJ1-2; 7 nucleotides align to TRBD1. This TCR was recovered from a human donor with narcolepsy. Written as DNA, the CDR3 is TGTGCCAGCGGAGAAGGGGGCAGGTTAGGTGGCTACACCTTC. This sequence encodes CASGEGGRLGGYTF.